What follows are 30 T cell receptor beta chains derived from one specimen sequenced in a study of neurological immune-mediated disorders. TCRdb re-analysed the 5' RACE reads in MiXCR, keeping a single row per CDR3 protein. Among about 52,000 distinct CDR3 sequences listed, around 3.6% were seen once. Specimen: PBMCs. All receptors come from a young man with multiple sclerosis.

The table lists this clonotype with many counts. The gene calls are TRBV5-1 and TRBJ2-1, with 9 bases fitting TRBD1. Germline V gives CDR1 SGHRS, CDR2 YFSETQ. The junction had 6 bases not matched to a gene; V was cut back by 0 bases and J by 5 bases. The CDR3 covers 16 residues. Written as DNA, the CDR3 is TGCGCCAGCAGCTTGGGTCCGGGACAGGGCAACAATGAGCAGTTCTTC. This sequence encodes CASSLGPGQGNNEQFF.

This clonotype was seen at least ten times. The chain recombines TRBV6-5 with TRBJ1-5; D not certain. This CDR3 comprises 17 residues. The V end lost 0 bases, the J end lost 1 base, and 13 bases lay between the germline ends. The V gene's germline CDR1 is MNHEY and CDR2 SVGAGI. CDR3 protein: CASSYSQPTDSNQPQHF. CDR3 sequence (DNA): TGTGCCAGCAGTTACTCGCAGCCGACGGACAGCAATCAGCCCCAGCATTTT.

This clonotype appeared many times. The chain combines TRBV15 with TRBJ2-1; possible D gene TRBD1, 5 bases. This CDR3 is built from 16 residues. V gave up 5 bases and J gave up 4 bases, with 18 bases separating them. Germline CDR1 reads LNHNV; CDR2 reads YYDKDF (reference sequence). In DNA form, the CDR3 reads TGTGCCACCAGCGGCAGCAGGGCCGGGTTATACAATGAGCAGTTCTTC. Amino acids: CATSGSRAGLYNEQFF.

This clonotype was seen at least ten times. This chain uses TRBV5-1 with TRBJ2-4, with D hard to call. CDR3 size: 12 residues. The V and J ends lost 1 base and 5 bases respectively, with 4 bases between them. CDR1 is SGHRS, CDR2 YFSETQ, per germline. The CDR3 reads CASSLNQNIQYF. The CDR3 bases are TGCGCCAGCAGCTTGAACCAAAACATTCAGTACTTC.

This clonotype was observed at least ten times. The chain joins TRBV29-1 to TRBJ2-5; D call uncertain. Trimming took 0 bases from V and 5 from J, leaving 4 bases between them. Germline CDR1 reads SQVTM; CDR2 reads ANQGSEA. The CDR3 runs 11 residues. The CDR3 DNA sequence: TGCAGCGTTGAAGATGGGGAGACCCAGTACTTC. Translating gives CSVEDGETQYF.

In this sample, this clonotype turned up many times. The CDR3 DNA follows: TGCGCCAGCAGCTTAGGGACGAAAGAGACCCAGTACTTC. It codes for CASSLGTKETQYF. The chain joins TRBV5-1 to TRBJ2-5; D possibly matches TRBD1 or TRBD2 (5 bases each). This CDR3 has 13 amino acids. Trimming took 2 bases from V and 3 from J, leaving 8 bases between them. The germline V gene encodes CDR1 SGHRS and CDR2 YFSETQ.

In this sample, this clonotype turned up many times. As DNA, the CDR3 is TGTGCCAGCAGCCATAAGTGGACCGCCCCTTGGGAGGCAGATACGCAGTATTTT. This codes for CASSHKWTAPWEADTQYF. This chain connects TRBV28 to TRBJ2-3; possible D gene TRBD2, 6 bases. Germline V gene lookup returns CDR1 MDHEN and CDR2 SYDVKM. The length of the CDR3 is 18 residues. The V and J ends lost 6 bases and 4 bases respectively, with 26 bases between them. The full variable domain, with the rest looked up from reference TRBV28 and TRBJ2-3, is DVKVTQSSRYLVKRTGEKVFLECVQDMDHENMFWYRQDPGLGLRLIYFSYDVKMKEKGDIPEGYSVSREKKERFSLILESASTNQTSMYLCASSHKWTAPWEADTQYFGPGTRLTVL.

The sample holds many counts of this clonotype. The V and J genes are TRBV6-1 and TRBJ2-2; 10 bases map to TRBD1. The CDR3 spans 15 residues. The V gene's germline CDR1 is MNHNS and CDR2 SASEGT. V shed 6 bases, J shed 6 bases, and the junction held 7 bases outside the gene matches. The CDR3 DNA reads as TGTGCCAGCAGGACGGGACAGGGGTTTTCCGGGGAGCTGTTTTTT. Protein: CASRTGQGFSGELFF.

As concerns this clonotype: A much more abundant neighbour one base away suggests this may be a read error. Here the CDR3 reads CACSPGTGELFF. DNA of the CDR3: TGTGCCTGTAGTCCAGGCACCGGGGAGCTGTTTTTT. The chain combines TRBV30 with TRBJ2-2, with no clear D. Deletions cut 6 bases from V and 4 bases from J, with 9 bases between. The germline gives CDR1 GTSNPN, CDR2 SVGIG (reference sequence). There are 12 residues in the CDR3.

This clonotype was seen repeatedly, ten times or more. The V gene is TRBV5-1, the J gene TRBJ2-7, with 7 nucleotides matching TRBD1. The CDR3 sequence is 17 residues long. The junction had 12 bases not matched to a gene; V was cut back by 0 bases and J by 3 bases. Germline V gene sequence: CDR1 SGHRS, CDR2 YFSETQ. Here the CDR3 reads CASSLAKGGVGHYEQYF. CDR3 in DNA: TGCGCCAGCAGCTTGGCCAAAGGGGGCGTTGGCCACTACGAGCAGTACTTC.

This clonotype was counted many times. The chain uses TRBV6-5 and TRBJ2-5; 11 bases match TRBD1. This CDR3 comprises 15 residues. V was clipped by 6 bases and J by 5 bases; unmatched bases: 8. Germline V CDR1 and CDR2: MNHEY, SVGAGI. The CDR3 DNA follows: TGTGCCAGCAGAGACCCGGGACAGGGGGTGGAGACCCAGTACTTC. Translation gives CASRDPGQGVETQYF.

This clonotype was recorded at least ten times. This CDR3 is CATSRMGANTEAFF. The CDR3 nucleotides read TGTGCCACCAGCAGGATGGGGGCGAACACTGAAGCTTTCTTT. The chain joins TRBV15 to TRBJ1-1; D is perhaps TRBD1 (6 bases). The CDR3 sequence is 14 residues long. CDR1 and CDR2 from the germline V gene are LNHNV and YYDKDF (reference sequence). The V gene lost 3 bases and the J gene lost 1 base, with 9 bases spanning the gap. Drawing the rest from reference TRBV15 and TRBJ1-1, the complete variable domain is DAMVIQNPRYQVTQFGKPVTLSCSQTLNHNVMYWYQQKSSQAPKLLFHYYDKDFNNEADTPDNFQSRRPNTSFCFLDIRSPGLGDTAMYLCATSRMGANTEAFFGQGTRLTVV.

This clonotype was detected ten times or more. This chain links TRBV7-8 with TRBJ2-3; 10 bases map to TRBD2. The CDR3 is made up of 15 amino acids. V was pared by 5 bases and J by 7 bases, with 9 bases of the junction left unmatched. Per germline, CDR1 SGHVS and CDR2 FQNEAQ. For the CDR3, the DNA is TGTGCCAGCAGCCCGGAGCGGGGGGGCCGCTATACGCAGTATTTT. Translating it yields CASSPERGGRYTQYF. The full variable domain, rest sourced from reference TRBV7-8 and TRBJ2-3, is GAGVSQSPRYKVAKRGQDVALRCDPISGHVSLFWYQQALGQGPEFLTYFQNEAQLDKSGLPSDRFFAERPEGSVSTLKIQRTQQEDSAVYLCASSPERGGRYTQYFGPGTRLTVL.

This clonotype was seen ten or more times. The chain carries TRBV7-2 and TRBJ2-1; 7 nucleotides align to TRBD2. The CDR3 sequence is 12 residues long. J gave up 9 bases and V 5 bases, and 4 bases lay outside the gene matches. Germline V gives CDR1 SGHTA, CDR2 FQGNSA. Here the CDR3 DNA reads TGTGCCAGCAGCCTGAGCGGGACTGAGCAGTTCTTC. This translates into CASSLSGTEQFF.

This clonotype was picked up many times. The genes are TRBV5-1 and TRBJ2-7; 7 bases line up with TRBD2. V gave up 0 bases and J gave up 7 bases; unmatched junction bases: 1. CDR3 length: 12 residues. Per germline, CDR1 SGHRS and CDR2 YFSETQ. The CDR3 protein is CASSLAGREQYF. In DNA form, the CDR3 reads TGCGCCAGCAGCTTGGCCGGGAGGGAGCAGTACTTC.

There are many counts of this clonotype. The V gene is TRBV7-9, the J gene TRBJ1-1; D is unclear. Germline V gene lookup returns CDR1 SEHNR and CDR2 FQNEAQ (reference sequence). Trimming pared 3 bases from V and 4 bases from J, leaving 6 bases between. The CDR3 runs 12 residues. The chain's CDR3 is CASSFSGTEAFF. Written as DNA, the CDR3 is TGTGCCAGCAGCTTTTCCGGCACTGAAGCTTTCTTT.

This clonotype was detected ten times or more. The chain uses TRBV2 and TRBJ2-3, with 8 bases lining up with TRBD1. V dropped 10 bases and J dropped 0; count of bases not matched to a gene: 9. This CDR3 contains 15 residues. Germline assignment: CDR1 SNHLY and CDR2 FYNNEI. The CDR3 loop is CANMEGQVSTDTQYF. CDR3 nucleotide sequence: TGTGCCAACATGGAGGGACAGGTTAGCACAGATACGCAGTATTTT.

This clonotype was recorded at least ten times. The gene calls are TRBV6-5 and TRBJ2-1; D assignment may be TRBD1 or TRBD2 (5 bases each). Trimming took 5 bases from V and 4 from J, leaving 12 bases between them. The CDR3 spans 14 residues. CDR1 MNHEY and CDR2 SVGAGI come from the germline V gene. The CDR3 sequence is CASSGRDRYNEQFF. CDR3 in DNA: TGTGCCAGCAGTGGCCGGGACCGATACAATGAGCAGTTCTTC.

This clonotype was seen a handful of times. This sequence joins TRBV20-1 and TRBJ1-1; tentative D call: TRBD1 (6 bases). Germline-derived CDR1 and CDR2 are DFQATT and SNEGSKA (reference sequence). This CDR3 has 11 amino acids. The ends were cut back, 5 bases at V and 7 bases at J, with 11 bases in the middle. The CDR3 here is CSASGTLEAFF. CDR3 bases: TGCAGTGCTTCCGGGACACTTGAAGCTTTCTTT.

This clonotype came up many times. The chain employs TRBV7-9 and TRBJ2-5; D gene uncertain. The CDR3 runs 17 residues. Germline lookup yields CDR1 SEHNR and CDR2 FQNEAQ (reference sequence). Trimming took 1 base from V and 5 from J, leaving 20 bases between them. The CDR3 loop is CASSLVRIRGDEETQYF. The DNA for the CDR3 is TGTGCCAGCAGCTTAGTGCGAATCCGTGGGGATGAGGAGACCCAGTACTTC.

As concerns this clonotype: A junction end diverges from the germline sequence, so it may reflect a read error. J is TRBJ1-5 and V is TRBV28; possible D gene TRBD1, 6 bases. Germline-derived CDR1 and CDR2 are MDHEN and SYDVKM. This CDR3 is built from 15 residues. CDR3 DNA sequence: TGTGCCAGCAGTGGACAGATGATCGCCAATCAGCCCCAGAATTTT. Residues: CASSGQMIANQPQNF.

This clonotype appeared many times. CDR3 DNA sequence: TGCAGCCATGCCATTGGGGCTGAAGCTTTCTTT. Amino acids: CSHAIGAEAFF. The chain joins TRBV29-1 to TRBJ1-1, with D hard to call. The CDR3 spans 11 residues. V was clipped by 8 bases and J by 6 bases, with 13 bases between them. Germline V CDR1 and CDR2: SQVTM, ANQGSEA.

This clonotype was seen ten or more times. The V gene is TRBV7-9, the J gene TRBJ2-5, with D possibly TRBD1 on 6 matching bases. The V and J ends lost 2 bases and 2 bases respectively, with 12 bases between them. The germline V gene encodes CDR1 SEHNR and CDR2 FQNEAQ (reference sequence). There are 15 residues in the CDR3. The CDR3, as DNA: TGTGCCAGCAGCTTAACAGGGACGATACAAGAGACCCAGTACTTC. This encodes CASSLTGTIQETQYF.

This clonotype was seen only a few times. This may be a read error: a much more frequent sequence differs by one nucleotide. The chain links TRBV28 to TRBJ2-1; D tentatively fits TRBD1 or TRBD2 (5 bases each). Germline V gene sequence: CDR1 MDHEN, CDR2 SYDVKM. The CDR3 totals 14 residues. V lost 3 bases and J lost 10, with 16 bases in between. The CDR3 loop reads CASSFPRGPYEQFF. The DNA for the CDR3 is TGTGCCAGCAGTTTCCCCCGGGGACCCTACGAGCAGTTCTTC.

Ten or more counts support this clonotype. The junction and the germline gene differ at one end; a read error may be behind it. The chain uses TRBV15 and TRBJ1-5; 11 positions match TRBD1. In germline, CDR1 is LNHNV, CDR2 YYDKDF (reference sequence). The length of the CDR3 is 17 residues. CDR3 region: CATSRGTGGAGNQPQNF. CDR3 DNA sequence: TGTGCCACCAGCAGAGGGACAGGGGGCGCGGGCAATCAGCCCCAGAATTTT.

This clonotype was recorded at least ten times. V gene TRBV29-1 combines with J gene TRBJ2-7; 9 nucleotides align to TRBD1. CDR3 length equals 14 residues. Germline lookup yields CDR1 SQVTM and CDR2 ANQGSEA. Trimming at V came to 6 bases and at J to 5 bases, leaving 11 bases not matched to a gene. This CDR3 reads CSVGHRGLMDEQYF. CDR3 nucleotide sequence: TGCAGCGTGGGCCACAGGGGGCTTATGGACGAGCAGTACTTC.

For this clonotype: The junction and the germline gene differ at one end; a read error may be behind it. The gene calls are TRBV20-1 and TRBJ1-5, with unresolved D. Germline V CDR1 and CDR2: DFQATT, SNEGSKA (reference sequence). The CDR3 runs to 13 residues. DNA of the CDR3: TGCAGTGCTAGAGTTTCAGGACTAGAGCCCCAGAATTTT. Its protein is CSARVSGLEPQNF.

Ten or more counts support this clonotype. The chain uses TRBV20-1 and TRBJ2-1; a weak D match, TRBD1 (6 bases). Germline CDR1 DFQATT, CDR2 SNEGSKA (reference sequence). Trimming cost V 6 bases and J 6 bases, with 15 bases left between them. This CDR3 has 13 residues. The CDR3 coding sequence is TGCAGTGCCCCGGAAACAGGGCTCAATGAGCAGTTCTTC. Translating it yields CSAPETGLNEQFF.

This clonotype was picked up many times. V is TRBV5-1 and J is TRBJ1-2; no firm D call. In germline, CDR1 is SGHRS, CDR2 YFSETQ. The CDR3 extends over 15 amino acids. Trimming left V 0 bases short and J 5 bases short, with 14 bases between. CDR3 in DNA: TGCGCCAGCAGCTTGGCCCCGGATGATCCGTATGGCTACACCTTC. Its protein product is CASSLAPDDPYGYTF.

At least ten counts were recorded for this clonotype. This CDR3 reads CASIIGTASGNTIYF. DNA of the CDR3: TGTGCCAGCATTATAGGGACAGCCTCTGGAAACACCATATATTTT. The chain links TRBV12-3 or TRBV12-4 to TRBJ1-3; 7 bases are a match to TRBD1. This CDR3 has 15 amino acids. Trimming cost V 7 bases and J 0 bases; bases outside gene matches: 6.